The clone carrying this T cell receptor (beta chain) was seen only a few times. Every TCR cDNA molecule carried a tag that served as a unique molecular identifier. TCRdb processed the 5' RACE reads anew with MiXCR; each CDR3 protein has one entry. The sample has about 87,000 distinct CDR3 sequences; 15% to 20% are singletons. V was cut by 5 bases and J by 4 bases, with 14 bases left in between. CDR3 length: 14 amino acids. Germline CDR1 and CDR2: SGHNT and YENEEA. This entry is derived from a study of spatial heterogeneity in lung cancer. The time point was: blood at routine non-recurrence follow-up after resection. From tumor, nontumor lung or frozen PBMC, whole RNA was taken unsorted for sequencing.

The chain couples TRBV11-3 to TRBJ1-1; tentatively, D is TRBD1 (5 bases). The TCR originated in a male donor with early-stage non-small cell lung cancer. The sample consisted of PBMCs, taken at follow-up. In DNA form, the CDR3 reads TGTGCCAGCAGCCCGCCGGGAAGGGGCACTGAAGCTTTCTTT. Translated: CASSPPGRGTEAFF.